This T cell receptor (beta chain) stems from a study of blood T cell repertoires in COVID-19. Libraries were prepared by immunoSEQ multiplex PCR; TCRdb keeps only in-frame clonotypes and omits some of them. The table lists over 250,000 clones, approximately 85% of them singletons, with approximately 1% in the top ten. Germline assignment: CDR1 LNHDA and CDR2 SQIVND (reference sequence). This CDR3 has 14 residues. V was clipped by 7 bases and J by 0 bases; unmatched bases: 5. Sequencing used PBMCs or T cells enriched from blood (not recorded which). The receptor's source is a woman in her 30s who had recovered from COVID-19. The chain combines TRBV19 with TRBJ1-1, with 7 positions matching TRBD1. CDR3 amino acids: CASKTGALNTEAFF. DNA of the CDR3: TGTGCCAGTAAAACAGGGGCGTTGAACACTGAAGCTTTCTTT.